Presented here are 32 T cell receptor beta chains from one specimen sequenced in a study of OX40 agonist ivuxolimab in advanced cancers. Profiled with immunoSEQ multiplex PCR; TCRdb holds only in-frame clones, not every one. This sample has 30,000 to 35,000 clones, with 70% to 90% found just once. This sample comprised CD4+ or CD8+ T cells sorted from blood, obtained in a trial of the OX40 agonist ivuxolimab. The origin of the receptors is an adult with an advanced solid tumor such as melanoma, head and neck, liver or kidney cancer.

This clone was seen a single time. The chain is built from TRBV6-4 and TRBJ2-7; D remains unclear. Germline-derived CDR1 and CDR2 are MRHNA and SNTAGT. The ends were cut back, 0 bases at V and 0 bases at J, with 6 bases in the middle. CDR3 size: 14 residues. Here the CDR3 reads CASSDSIRSYEQYF. The CDR3 bases are TGTGCCAGCAGTGACTCAATCCGCTCCTACGAGCAGTACTTC.

CDR3 protein: CAWSASGTRGYEQYF. The CDR3 DNA sequence: TGTGCCTGGAGTGCGTCCGGGACAAGAGGCTACGAGCAGTACTTC. J is TRBJ2-7 and V is TRBV30, with D possibly being TRBD1 (6 bases). V was cut by 1 base and J by 3 bases, with 16 bases left in between. This CDR3 spans 15 amino acids. Per the germline V gene, CDR1 is GTSNPN and CDR2 is SVGIG (reference sequence).

The chain uses TRBV14 and TRBJ2-7, with 8 bases aligning to TRBD1. The CDR3 extends over 16 amino acids. Germline V gene data show CDR1 as SGHDN and CDR2 as FVKESK. V lost 4 bases and J lost 5; bases outside the gene matches: 13. The CDR3 region is CASSLPTRQGKDEQYF. CDR3 DNA: TGTGCCAGCAGCCTCCCCACCCGACAGGGGAAGGACGAGCAGTACTTC.

The chain joins TRBV5-1 to TRBJ2-1; TRBD1 matches 9 bases. CDR1 and CDR2 (germline): SGHRS, YFSETQ. V shed 4 bases and J 8 bases; nucleotides not matched to a gene: 7. The CDR3 sequence is 14 residues long. In DNA, the CDR3 is TGCGCCAGCAGCGTCCGGGACAGGGAGTATGAGCAGTTCTTC. Translation gives CASSVRDREYEQFF.

The genes are TRBV7-8 and TRBJ1-2; D gene uncertain. The CDR3 has 13 residues. Per the germline V gene, CDR1 is SGHVS and CDR2 is FQNEAQ. V was trimmed by 5 bases and J by 5 bases, leaving 12 bases between them. The DNA for the CDR3 is TGTGCCAGCAGCCAAGGGATGATTTATGGCTACACCTTC. Its protein product is CASSQGMIYGYTF.

Worth noting for this clone: Compared with germline, one end of the junction differs, possibly owing to a read error. V is TRBV7-2 and J is TRBJ2-7; no reliable D call. Germline CDR1 SGHTA, CDR2 FQGNSA. There are 11 residues in the CDR3. The CDR3 DNA reads TGTGCCAGCAGCTTACATGGCGACCGCAGGTTC. This translates into CASSLHGDRRF.

V is TRBV4-1 and J is TRBJ2-4; D not resolved. Trimming cost V 1 base and J 0 bases, with 13 bases left between them. Germline CDR1 is MGHRA and CDR2 is YSYEKL. This CDR3 has 17 amino acids. CDR3 bases: TGCGCCAGCAGCCAAGGAGGCGCACCCCTAGCCAAAAACATTCAGTACTTC. It yields the protein CASSQGGAPLAKNIQYF.

The CDR3 nucleotides are TGTGCCAGCAGCTCCCCATACAATGAGCAGTTCTTC. This sequence encodes CASSSPYNEQFF. The chain has TRBV7-9 and TRBJ2-1; D unresolved. The V and J ends lost 4 bases and 4 bases respectively, with 5 bases between them. Per the germline V gene, CDR1 is SEHNR and CDR2 is FQNEAQ (reference sequence). This CDR3 contains 12 residues.

This clone was seen only a few times. This chain connects TRBV7-9 to TRBJ2-1; 8 nucleotides align to TRBD1. This CDR3 is 13 amino acids long. CDR1 and CDR2 from the germline V gene are SEHNR and FQNEAQ (reference sequence). V was pared by 8 bases and J by 5 bases, with 5 bases of the junction left unmatched. CDR3 in DNA: TGTGCCAGCTGCAAGACAGGGGACAATGAGCAGTTCTTC. Its translation is CASCKTGDNEQFF.

V is TRBV11-2 and J is TRBJ1-5; D call uncertain. Trimming left V 1 base short and J 4 bases short, with 11 bases between. Germline values: CDR1 SGHAT, CDR2 FQNNGV. The CDR3 length is 15 residues. The CDR3 is CASSLGRSLNQPQHF. CDR3 nucleotide sequence: TGTGCCAGCAGCTTAGGACGGAGCTTAAATCAGCCCCAGCATTTT. Filled out from reference TRBV11-2 and TRBJ1-5, the complete variable domain reads EAGVAQSPRYKIIEKRQSVAFWCNPISGHATLYWYQQILGQGPKLLIQFQNNGVVDDSQLPKDRFSAERLKGVDSTLKIQPAKLEDSAVYLCASSLGRSLNQPQHFGDGTRLSIL.

The chain employs TRBV27 and TRBJ1-3; unclear D gene. V lost 4 bases, J lost 9 bases, and 10 bases lay in between. The germline V gene has CDR1 MNHEY and CDR2 SMNVEV (reference sequence). The CDR3 is 12 residues long. CDR3 in amino acids: CASSSGGGTIYF. CDR3 in DNA: TGTGCCAGCAGTTCCGGCGGAGGCACCATATATTTT.

The chain employs TRBV2 and TRBJ1-4; 8 bases line up with TRBD1. The CDR3 is 15 amino acids. V was clipped by 7 bases and J by 8 bases; unmatched bases: 12. Germline V lookup: CDR1 SNHLY, CDR2 FYNNEI. The chain's CDR3 is CASKGAAGGSEKLFF. The CDR3 nucleotides read TGTGCCAGCAAGGGTGCGGCAGGGGGCTCCGAAAAACTGTTTTTT.

This chain uses TRBV7-9 with TRBJ1-2, with a tentative D call TRBD1 (5 bases). Germline CDR1 SEHNR, CDR2 FQNEAQ (reference sequence). The germline V and J ends were trimmed by 3 bases and 1 base, with 12 bases remaining between them. There are 15 residues in the CDR3. CDR3 loop: CASSLGLILNYGYTF. For the CDR3, the DNA is TGTGCCAGCAGCTTGGGACTGATTCTTAACTATGGCTACACCTTC. Filled out from reference TRBV7-9 and TRBJ1-2, the complete variable domain reads DTGVSQNPRHKITKRGQNVTFRCDPISEHNRLYWYRQTLGQGPEFLTYFQNEAQLEKSRLLSDRFSAERPKGSFSTLEIQRTEQGDSAMYLCASSLGLILNYGYTFGSGTRLTVV.

In its sample, this clone was seen a few times. The chain employs TRBV2 and TRBJ1-2; possible D gene TRBD1, 6 bases. The V end lost 10 bases, the J end lost 8 bases, and 17 bases lay between the germline ends. The CDR3 covers 12 residues. The germline gives CDR1 SNHLY, CDR2 FYNNEI. The chain's CDR3 is CATDLGGSGYTF. CDR3 coding DNA: TGTGCCACCGACCTGGGGGGCTCGGGCTACACCTTC.

The chain recombines TRBV29-1 with TRBJ2-7; 8 bases map to TRBD1. Germline lookup yields CDR1 SQVTM and CDR2 ANQGSEA. The CDR3 runs to 12 residues. The junction had 1 base not matched to a gene; V was cut back by 3 bases and J by 3 bases. The CDR3 DNA sequence: TGCAGCGTTGAGACAGGGGACTACGAGCAGTACTTC. Encoded protein: CSVETGDYEQYF.

This clone has only a few counts. This chain joins TRBV25-1 and TRBJ1-2, with a tentative D call TRBD1 (5 bases). The ends were cut back, 5 bases at V and 8 bases at J, with 18 bases in the middle. The germline gives CDR1 MGHDK, CDR2 SYGVNS. This CDR3 is built from 14 residues. CDR3 loop: CASSLWRGQEGYTF. In DNA form, the CDR3 reads TGTGCCAGCAGTCTATGGCGGGGCCAGGAAGGCTACACCTTC.

The chain joins TRBV5-6 to TRBJ2-1; tentatively, D is TRBD2 (6 bases). V lost 2 bases and J 2 bases, leaving 14 bases between the germline ends. This CDR3 is built from 16 residues. CDR1 SGHDT and CDR2 YYEEEE come from the germline V gene. In DNA, the CDR3 is TGTGCCAGCAGCTTAGGAGGTGGAGGGACCTACAATGAGCAGTTCTTC. Amino acids: CASSLGGGGTYNEQFF.

For the CDR3, the DNA is TGTGCCTCCTCAAGGATAGCGGAAAACAATGAGCAGTTCTTC. Its translation is CASSRIAENNEQFF. This sequence joins TRBV2 and TRBJ2-1, with a possible D match to TRBD2 (6 bases). Germline CDR1 SNHLY, CDR2 FYNNEI. The CDR3 is 14 amino acids. Trimming left V 11 bases short and J 5 bases short, with 19 bases between.

This sequence joins TRBV4-3 and TRBJ2-1; 10 bases are shared with TRBD2. Germline values: CDR1 LGHNA, CDR2 YSLEER. Germline trimming cut 1 base from V and 2 bases from J; bases unmatched to any gene: 5. CDR3 length: 17 residues. The CDR3 reads CASSQGTSGITYNEQFF. CDR3 DNA: TGCGCCAGCAGCCAAGGTACTAGCGGGATCACCTACAATGAGCAGTTCTTC.

The V and J genes are TRBV15 and TRBJ1-2; D remains ambiguous. Germline V gene data show CDR1 as LNHNV and CDR2 as YYDKDF (reference sequence). Trimming removed 0 bases at V and 6 bases at J, with 14 bases between. This CDR3 region has 15 residues. For the CDR3, the DNA is TGTGCCACCAGCAGAGATTCGAGCAGGAATGATGGCTACACCTTC. Residues: CATSRDSSRNDGYTF.

This clone was counted only a few times. The rearrangement uses TRBV29-1 and TRBJ1-1; no firm D call. The germline V and J ends were trimmed by 5 bases and 5 bases, with 6 bases remaining between them. Germline assignment: CDR1 SQVTM and CDR2 ANQGSEA. The CDR3 consists of 10 residues. The CDR3 region is CSVLGTEAFF. In DNA, the CDR3 is TGCAGCGTTTTGGGTACTGAAGCTTTCTTT.

V gene TRBV2 combines with J gene TRBJ1-5, with D perhaps matching TRBD1 (5 bases). Per germline, CDR1 SNHLY and CDR2 FYNNEI. The length of the CDR3 is 14 residues. Trimming took 7 bases from V and 5 from J, leaving 15 bases between them. CDR3 nucleotide sequence: TGTGCCAGCAACCGGGGCGGCAGGGATCAGCCCCAGCATTTT. Protein: CASNRGGRDQPQHF.

J is TRBJ2-5 and V is TRBV25-1, with TRBD1 as a possible D gene (6 bases). This CDR3 spans 11 amino acids. V was cut by 8 bases and J by 5 bases, with 9 bases left in between. Germline-derived CDR1 and CDR2 are MGHDK and SYGVNS. The CDR3 DNA reads as TGTGCCAGCGCTAGGGGGGAGACCCAGTACTTC. This sequence encodes CASARGETQYF.

J is TRBJ1-6 and V is TRBV7-9, with TRBD1 matching over 8 bases. CDR3 length: 14 residues. The germline gives CDR1 SEHNR, CDR2 FQNEAQ (reference sequence). Trimming took 4 bases from V and 7 from J; bases not matched to a gene: 3. CDR3 coding DNA: TGTGCCAGCAGCTGGACAGGGACAAATTCACCCCTCCACTTT. It specifies CASSWTGTNSPLHF.

V is TRBV19 and J is TRBJ1-2, with 8 bases fitting TRBD1. CDR1 LNHDA and CDR2 SQIVND come from the germline V gene (reference sequence). The CDR3 is made up of 15 amino acids. V dropped 7 bases and J dropped 4; count of bases not matched to a gene: 11. The DNA of the CDR3 is TGTGCCAGTATTCAGGGGGCGAATCCCGCCTATGGCTACACCTTC. Residues: CASIQGANPAYGYTF.

The J gene is TRBJ1-6, the V gene TRBV27, with 10 bases identical to TRBD1. The V and J ends lost 6 bases and 11 bases, in that order; junction bases with no gene match: 7. Germline CDR1 and CDR2: MNHEY and SMNVEV (reference sequence). This CDR3 comprises 14 residues. The CDR3 region is CASRPLGQGTPLHF. The CDR3 DNA is TGTGCCAGCAGACCTCTGGGACAGGGGACACCCCTCCACTTT.

V and J are TRBV5-4 and TRBJ2-7, with 7 bases fitting TRBD1. The CDR3 has 15 amino acids. Germline assignment: CDR1 SGHNT and CDR2 YYREEE (reference sequence). The V segment lost 1 base and the J segment 2 bases; nucleotides outside the gene matches: 6. The CDR3 nucleotides read TGTGCCAGCAGCTTGTCCCGGGACAGAACCTACGAGCAGTACTTC. Residues: CASSLSRDRTYEQYF.

This sequence joins TRBV29-1 and TRBJ1-2; no clear D gene. Deletions cut 5 bases from V and 7 bases from J, with 14 bases between. CDR1 and CDR2 from the germline V gene are SQVTM and ANQGSEA. The CDR3 sequence is 12 residues long. The CDR3 is CSVPGPMPGYTF. The DNA for the CDR3 is TGCAGCGTTCCGGGCCCCATGCCTGGCTACACCTTC.

The V gene is TRBV6-5, the J gene TRBJ1-1; D possibly corresponds to TRBD1 (6 bases). V lost 4 bases and J 1 base, leaving 13 bases between the germline ends. The CDR3 runs to 15 residues. Germline loops: CDR1 MNHEY, CDR2 SVGAGI. The CDR3 reads CASSSIRDTNTEAFF. Written as DNA, the CDR3 is TGTGCCAGCAGTTCCATCCGGGACACGAACACTGAAGCTTTCTTT.

The chain is built from TRBV4-1 and TRBJ1-4; the D is unclear. V lost 2 bases to trimming and J lost 9 bases, with 22 bases between them. The length of the CDR3 is 17 residues. Germline CDR1 and CDR2: MGHRA and YSYEKL. CDR3 amino acids: CASSQRQDGTLMKKLFF. DNA for the CDR3: TGCGCCAGCAGCCAAAGGCAAGACGGCACCTTAATGAAAAAACTGTTTTTT.

This rearrangement joins TRBV9 to TRBJ2-7; D is perhaps TRBD1 (5 bases). There are 11 residues in the CDR3. The germline V gene has CDR1 SGDLS and CDR2 YYNGEE. V was cut by 3 bases and J by 6 bases, with 7 bases left in between. The DNA of the CDR3 is TGTGCCAGCAGCGCAGACAGCGAGCAGTACTTC. Amino acid sequence: CASSADSEQYF.

The chain joins TRBV6-1 to TRBJ1-2; D is unresolved. Germline V gene lookup returns CDR1 MNHNS and CDR2 SASEGT. V was trimmed by 0 bases and J by 3 bases, leaving 8 bases between them. The CDR3 consists of 14 residues. For the CDR3, the DNA is TGTGCCAGCAGTGAAGCCGTGCAGCACTATGGCTACACCTTC. Protein product: CASSEAVQHYGYTF.